Described below is a single TCR beta chain sequence and its context. Its antigen is as yet unknown. Germline V gene lookup returns CDR1 LNHDA and CDR2 SQIVND (reference sequence). The V gene lost 5 bases and the J gene lost 4 bases, with 8 bases spanning the gap. The CDR3 covers 12 residues. The data stem from a study of cytomegalovirus exposure and HLA in healthy donors. Across the whole study: The approximately 110 validation repertoires used a platform that matched the one used for the 666 first-cohort repertoires, as a later analysis reported. Study-wide results and limits: In vitro, three CMV-associated chains proved specific for CMV antigens. Published work reported that the classifier diagnosed cytomegalovirus status with high specificity and sensitivity.

TCRdb's table, derived via immunoSEQ multiplex PCR, lists solely in-frame clones and lacks some. The table has 200,000 to 250,000 clones, 75% to 90% seen once. The donors were part of the 120-subject validation cohort, which stood apart from the roughly 730-subject first cohort. The sequence came from a woman younger than 30 in good health and CMV-seronegative. The rearrangement joins TRBV19 to TRBJ2-5; D is undetermined. Sample: PBMCs. This CDR3 is CASSLGRETQYF. Written as DNA, the CDR3 is TGTGCCAGTAGTCTGGGAAGAGAGACCCAGTACTTC.